These 27 T cell receptor beta chains came from one sample sequenced in a study of vaccination and CD4 T cells after COVID-19. Researchers used the Oncomine TCR Beta short-read assay to sequence DNA from cultured CD4+ T cells. TCRdb independently ran MiXCR on the PCR reads; one entry per CDR3 protein. The data contain approximately 20,000 distinct CDR3 sequences, approximately 50% of them singletons. The treatment here: approximately 10-day PBMC culture with coronavirus spike peptide pools or control peptides (ViraFEST assay). These receptors' antigens are unknown. Sequences were obtained from CD4+ T cells from blood, cultured in vitro. The source is a human donor who had recovered from COVID-19.

This clonotype was picked up a small number of times. The V gene is TRBV6-5, the J gene TRBJ1-5, with TRBD1 as a possible D gene (6 bases). In germline, CDR1 is MNHEY, CDR2 SVGAGI. The length of the CDR3 is 16 residues. Trimming took off 3 bases at V and 3 bases at J, with 15 bases between the two ends. In nucleotides, the CDR3 is TGTGCCAGCAGTTATGGGTTACAGGGTCCCAATCAGCCCCAGCATTTT. This codes for CASSYGLQGPNQPQHF.

A few counts support this clonotype. The chain uses TRBV6-1 and TRBJ1-6; possible D gene TRBD1, 5 bases. The CDR3 is 13 residues long. In germline, CDR1 is MNHNS, CDR2 SASEGT. The ends were cut back, 8 bases at V and 8 bases at J, with 13 bases in the middle. The CDR3 DNA reads as TGTGCCAGCTCCAGGGAGAAATATTCACCCCTCCACTTT. It specifies CASSREKYSPLHF.

The chain links TRBV20-1 to TRBJ2-1; 8 positions match TRBD2. Germline V gene lookup returns CDR1 DFQATT and CDR2 SNEGSKA (reference sequence). With V trimmed by 5 bases and J by 6 bases, 9 bases remained unmatched. CDR3 length: 14 residues. The DNA of the CDR3 is TGCAGTGCTTGGGGAGCGGGAGCCCTCAATGAGCAGTTCTTC. Translation: CSAWGAGALNEQFF.

V gene TRBV11-3 combines with J gene TRBJ2-5, with 8 bases identical to TRBD2. The V gene's germline CDR1 is SGHNT and CDR2 YENEEA. The CDR3 runs 16 residues. After removal of 4 bases from V and 5 bases from J, the junction contained 12 bases not matched to a gene. The CDR3 bases are TGTGCCAGCAGCTGGGAGGGGGTAGCGGGAACGGAGACCCAGTACTTC. Its protein is CASSWEGVAGTETQYF.

The V and J genes are TRBV30 and TRBJ1-2; 7 nucleotides align to TRBD1. Looked up from germline, CDR1 is GTSNPN and CDR2 is SVGIG (reference sequence). The CDR3 length is 11 residues. V lost 3 bases to trimming and J lost 10 bases; unmatched junction nucleotides: 5. CDR3 bases: TGTGCCTGGAGCCCGGGACAGATCTACACCTTC. This translates into CAWSPGQIYTF.

The V gene is TRBV30, the J gene TRBJ1-6; 8 nucleotides align to TRBD1. After removal of 0 bases from V and 7 bases from J, the junction contained 14 bases not matched to a gene. Per germline, CDR1 GTSNPN and CDR2 SVGIG (reference sequence). CDR3 length: 18 amino acids. The CDR3 nucleotides read TGTGCCTGGAGTGTAAGGGGAGGCAGGGGGCCCTCCAATTCACCCCTCCACTTT. This sequence encodes CAWSVRGGRGPSNSPLHF.

V usage is TRBV11-2 and J usage is TRBJ1-1; D is unclear. Germline V CDR1 and CDR2: SGHAT, FQNNGV. This CDR3 is 15 amino acids long. V lost 1 base, J lost 5 bases, and 14 bases lay in between. The CDR3 DNA sequence: TGTGCCAGCAGCTTAGTTTATAGTAGGAGGACTGAAGCTTTCTTT. Protein: CASSLVYSRRTEAFF.

This chain joins TRBV2 and TRBJ2-5, with D uncertain. Trimming stripped 6 bases from V and 0 bases from J, with 11 bases between. The CDR3 consists of 14 residues. The V gene's germline CDR1 is SNHLY and CDR2 FYNNEI. Here the CDR3 reads CASSRSQYQETQYF. The CDR3 DNA follows: TGTGCCAGCAGCCGTTCACAGTACCAAGAGACCCAGTACTTC.

The chain employs TRBV6-1 and TRBJ2-7; D unclear. The germline V and J ends were trimmed by 6 bases and 6 bases, with 15 bases remaining between them. CDR3 length equals 13 residues. Germline CDR1 MNHNS, CDR2 SASEGT. The CDR3 spells CASSRPNYGEQYF. For the CDR3, the DNA is TGTGCCAGCAGCCGCCCCAATTATGGCGAGCAGTACTTC.

The chain uses TRBV20-1 and TRBJ2-5, with TRBD2 matching over 11 bases. The CDR3 consists of 17 residues. Germline V gene data show CDR1 as DFQATT and CDR2 as SNEGSKA (reference sequence). J was trimmed by 0 bases and V by 2 bases; bases with no gene match: 8. CDR3 sequence reads: CSARQVAGGPYQETQYF. As DNA, the CDR3 is TGCAGTGCTAGACAGGTAGCGGGAGGGCCGTACCAAGAGACCCAGTACTTC.

The chain recombines TRBV7-8 with TRBJ2-5; D not resolved. Germline V gives CDR1 SGHVS, CDR2 FQNEAQ. The V gene lost 5 bases and the J gene lost 6 bases, with 16 bases spanning the gap. The CDR3 is made up of 14 amino acids. In DNA form, the CDR3 reads TGTGCCAGCAGCATTATGGACGTCAGGAAGACCCAGTACTTC. This sequence encodes CASSIMDVRKTQYF.

The chain joins TRBV27 to TRBJ2-4, with D tentatively TRBD2 (7 bases). This CDR3 is 17 amino acids long. V lost 6 bases and J lost 0, with 18 bases in between. Germline V gene data show CDR1 as MNHEY and CDR2 as SMNVEV (reference sequence). CDR3 loop: CASSRLGGPLAKNIQYF. CDR3 coding DNA: TGTGCCAGCAGCCGACTGGGGGGGCCCCTAGCCAAAAACATTCAGTACTTC.

The chain couples TRBV27 to TRBJ2-3, with 7 bases matching TRBD2. Germline assignment: CDR1 MNHEY and CDR2 SMNVEV (reference sequence). The trim removed 2 bases at V and 3 bases at J, leaving 11 bases unmatched. The length of the CDR3 is 17 residues. DNA of the CDR3: TGTGCCAGCAGTTTAGCCCGGACTAGTTTAGTAACAGATACGCAGTATTTT. Its protein is CASSLARTSLVTDTQYF.

The J gene is TRBJ2-1, the V gene TRBV6-1; D could derive from TRBD1 or TRBD2 (6 bases each). CDR1 and CDR2 from the germline V gene are MNHNS and SASEGT. V was cut by 0 bases and J by 12 bases, with 12 bases left in between. CDR3 length: 13 amino acids. The CDR3 loop is CASSEAGAGRQFF. CDR3 nucleotide sequence: TGTGCCAGCAGTGAAGCGGGGGCCGGGAGGCAGTTCTTC.

The chain links TRBV30 to TRBJ2-1; 12 bases fit TRBD2. The CDR3 loop spans 15 amino acids. The V segment lost 3 bases and the J segment 5 bases; nucleotides outside the gene matches: 5. Germline CDR1 reads GTSNPN; CDR2 reads SVGIG (reference sequence). The CDR3 DNA follows: TGTGCCTGGAGGAAACTAGCGGGAGGACACAATGAGCAGTTCTTC. Translated, it gives CAWRKLAGGHNEQFF.

The chain uses TRBV6-4 and TRBJ2-3; D remains unclear. V was shortened by 3 bases and J by 6 bases, with 16 bases between the two germline ends. Looked up from germline, CDR1 is MRHNA and CDR2 is SNTAGT. There are 15 residues in the CDR3. In DNA form, the CDR3 reads TGTGCCAGCAGTGAGGACCCAGCTTCAACGGATACGCAGTATTTT. Its protein product is CASSEDPASTDTQYF.

This chain connects TRBV27 to TRBJ2-2; 10 nucleotides line up with TRBD2. CDR1 and CDR2 (germline): MNHEY, SMNVEV (reference sequence). The CDR3 has 16 residues. V trimming: 2 bases; J trimming: 5 bases; junction bases outside the gene matches: 5. CDR3 region: CASSLLAGAGTGELFF. In DNA form, the CDR3 reads TGTGCCAGCAGTTTACTAGCGGGAGCGGGTACCGGGGAGCTGTTTTTT.

Comments on this clonotype: The junction differs from germline at one of its ends, possibly a read error. The chain links TRBV6-1 to TRBJ1-5; 7 bases are shared with TRBD1. The CDR3 extends over 14 amino acids. Germline values: CDR1 MNHNS, CDR2 SASEGT. This CDR3 is CASRRDSSDQPQHF. The CDR3 DNA reads TGTGCCAGCAGAAGGGACAGTTCCGATCAGCCCCAACATTTT.

This clonotype was seen only once. The CDR3 nucleotides read TGTGCCAGCAGCTTTGGGGGCTACCAGAACACTGAAGCTTTCTTT. It codes for CASSFGGYQNTEAFF. The V and J genes are TRBV7-9 and TRBJ1-1; D is possibly TRBD1 (6 bases). Germline CDR1 SEHNR, CDR2 FQNEAQ (reference sequence). The CDR3 is made up of 15 amino acids. Trimming cost V 3 bases and J 1 base, with 12 bases left between them.

The chain joins TRBV29-1 to TRBJ2-2, with 12 nucleotides matching TRBD2. V lost 4 bases, J lost 3 bases, and 0 bases stayed unmatched. CDR1 and CDR2 (germline): SQVTM, ANQGSEA. The CDR3 is 14 amino acids. Here the CDR3 reads CSVGLAGDTGELFF. The CDR3 DNA sequence: TGCAGCGTTGGACTAGCGGGAGACACCGGGGAGCTGTTTTTT.

The chain employs TRBV12-3 or TRBV12-4 and TRBJ2-7; TRBD2 matches at 14 bases. The CDR3 loop spans 17 amino acids. Germline trimming cut 3 bases from V and 4 bases from J; bases unmatched to any gene: 8. CDR3 sequence: CASSFRTSGRRGYEQYF. DNA of the CDR3: TGTGCCAGCAGTTTCCGGACTAGCGGGAGGCGTGGGTACGAGCAGTACTTC.

This clonotype was observed a handful of times. The chain uses TRBV6-1 and TRBJ1-1, with TRBD1 matching over 8 bases. The germline V gene encodes CDR1 MNHNS and CDR2 SASEGT. The J segment lost 4 bases and the V segment lost 4 bases, leaving 11 bases of the junction unmatched. The CDR3 loop spans 16 amino acids. The CDR3 loop reads CASSAIIGQGSTEAFF. CDR3 sequence (DNA): TGTGCCAGCAGTGCGATAATCGGACAGGGAAGCACTGAAGCTTTCTTT.

This clonotype was counted only a few times. The J gene is TRBJ1-5, the V gene TRBV7-6, with 7 bases lining up with TRBD1. V lost 2 bases, J lost 5 bases, and 9 bases stayed unmatched. Looked up from germline, CDR1 is SGHVS and CDR2 is FNYEAQ. This CDR3 is 16 amino acids long. In DNA, the CDR3 is TGTGCCAGCAGCTTATACAATGACAGGGACGATCAGCCCCAGCATTTT. This codes for CASSLYNDRDDQPQHF. The full variable domain, completed using reference TRBV7-6 and TRBJ1-5, is GAGVSQSPRYKVTKRGQDVALRCDPISGHVSLYWYRQALGQGPEFLTYFNYEAQQDKSGLPNDRFSAERPEGSISTLTIQRTEQRDSAMYRCASSLYNDRDDQPQHFGDGTRLSIL.

This clonotype was counted a few times. The chain joins TRBV28 to TRBJ1-3; unclear D gene. V was cut by 3 bases and J by 4 bases, with 7 bases left in between. Germline CDR1 and CDR2: MDHEN and SYDVKM. The CDR3 covers 13 residues. The CDR3 reads CASSFNAGNTIYF. Written as DNA, the CDR3 is TGTGCCAGCAGTTTTAACGCAGGAAACACCATATATTTT.

The V gene is TRBV28, the J gene TRBJ2-7, with 8 bases matching TRBD2. From germline, CDR1 is MDHEN and CDR2 SYDVKM. The V and J ends lost 8 bases and 5 bases, in that order; junction bases with no gene match: 8. The CDR3 consists of 13 residues. CDR3 nucleotide sequence: TGTGCCAGCTTCGACGGCGGGGGGAACGAGCAGTACTTC. Translating gives CASFDGGGNEQYF.

This chain connects TRBV7-9 to TRBJ1-4, with unresolved D. The CDR3 totals 14 residues. The germline gives CDR1 SEHNR, CDR2 FQNEAQ (reference sequence). The ends were cut back, 2 bases at V and 8 bases at J, with 12 bases in the middle. The CDR3 loop is CASSLRAPNEKLFF. CDR3 DNA: TGTGCCAGCAGCTTACGGGCACCCAACGAAAAACTGTTTTTT.

The rearrangement joins TRBV7-2 to TRBJ1-5; possibly TRBD1 for D (6 bases). Trimming took off 4 bases at V and 4 bases at J, with 23 bases between the two ends. Germline V gene data show CDR1 as SGHTA and CDR2 as FQGNSA. There are 18 residues in the CDR3. CDR3 region: CASSSLPVRQALNQPQHF. The DNA of the CDR3 is TGTGCCAGCAGCTCCCTACCAGTCAGACAGGCTCTAAATCAGCCCCAGCATTTT.